The 31 T cell receptor beta chains reported below all come from one sample, sequenced in a study of blood T cell repertoires in COVID-19. Method: immunoSEQ multiplex PCR; TCRdb's copy keeps in-frame clones and lacks some. The data contain 110,000 or so clones, around 85% of them singletons. Sequences were obtained from peripheral blood. The receptors were gathered from a woman in her fifties or sixties with COVID-19, enrolled during active disease.

The chain uses TRBV7-8 and TRBJ1-5, with 9 bases lining up with TRBD1. Germline loops: CDR1 SGHVS, CDR2 FQNEAQ. J was trimmed by 0 bases and V by 4 bases; bases with no gene match: 10. The CDR3 has 18 amino acids. The CDR3 DNA sequence: TGTGCCAGCAGCTCCACTGGGACAGGGTTTTTTAGCAATCAGCCCCAGCATTTT. It codes for CASSSTGTGFFSNQPQHF.

The J gene is TRBJ1-4, the V gene TRBV5-1; D gene uncertain. V lost 2 bases and J 6 bases, leaving 11 bases between the germline ends. The CDR3 runs 14 residues. The germline gives CDR1 SGHRS, CDR2 YFSETQ. Here the CDR3 DNA reads TGCGCCAGCAGCTTTGGGGAGTCCTATGAAAAACTGTTTTTT. It codes for CASSFGESYEKLFF.

The CDR3 region is CASSQETGGNSPLHF. The CDR3 DNA reads as TGCGCCAGCAGCCAGGAGACAGGGGGAAATTCACCCCTCCACTTT. The chain links TRBV4-3 to TRBJ1-6, with 9 bases fitting TRBD1. V gave up 3 bases and J gave up 7 bases; unmatched junction bases: 4. Germline CDR1 reads LGHNA; CDR2 reads YSLEER. This CDR3 has 15 residues.

V usage is TRBV27 and J usage is TRBJ1-5; 10 nucleotides align to TRBD1. J lost 5 bases, V lost 6 bases, and 10 bases had no gene match. Germline V CDR1 and CDR2: MNHEY, SMNVEV (reference sequence). The CDR3 contains 16 residues. The CDR3 sequence: CASSAGGQGTYQPQHF. The CDR3 DNA is TGTGCCAGCAGCGCCGGGGGACAGGGGACGTATCAGCCCCAGCATTTT.

In DNA form, the CDR3 reads TGTGCCAGCTCACCACCGTGGGCACGCTCTGGAAACACCATATATTTT. Protein: CASSPPWARSGNTIYF. The chain combines TRBV18 with TRBJ1-3; D is undetermined. V was trimmed by 0 bases and J by 0 bases, leaving 9 bases between them. The CDR3 totals 16 residues. Germline values: CDR1 KGHSH, CDR2 LQKENI. Together with reference TRBV18 and TRBJ1-3, the CDR3 gives the full variable domain: NAGVMQNPRHLVRRRGQEARLRCSPMKGHSHVYWYRQLPEEGLKFMVYLQKENIIDESGMPKERFSAEFPKEGPSILRIQQVVRGDSAAYFCASSPPWARSGNTIYFGEGSWLTVV.

V gene TRBV6-5 combines with J gene TRBJ2-4; 7 positions agree with TRBD1. J lost 2 bases, V lost 6 bases, and 4 bases had no gene match. Germline values: CDR1 MNHEY, CDR2 SVGAGI. This CDR3 region has 14 residues. The CDR3 coding sequence is TGTGCCAGCAGCCACAGGGGTACCAAAAACATTCAGTACTTC. This encodes CASSHRGTKNIQYF.

This clone was observed many times. This rearrangement joins TRBV29-1 to TRBJ1-3; 8 bases map to TRBD1. The V and J ends lost 7 bases and 4 bases, in that order; junction bases with no gene match: 12. The CDR3 runs to 15 residues. The V gene's germline CDR1 is SQVTM and CDR2 ANQGSEA. DNA for the CDR3: TGCAGCGCTATAACCGGGACAGGCGGCGGAAACACCATATATTTT. Its protein product is CSAITGTGGGNTIYF.

The gene calls are TRBV9 and TRBJ1-3, with D unresolved. There are 14 residues in the CDR3. The V gene lost 3 bases and the J gene lost 0 bases, with 7 bases spanning the gap. CDR1 SGDLS and CDR2 YYNGEE come from the germline V gene. CDR3 region: CASSAGDSGNTIYF. In nucleotides, the CDR3 is TGTGCCAGCAGCGCCGGAGACTCTGGAAACACCATATATTTT.

V usage is TRBV2 and J usage is TRBJ1-2, with 9 positions matching TRBD1. Germline V gives CDR1 SNHLY, CDR2 FYNNEI. This CDR3 is 16 amino acids long. The trim removed 4 bases at V and 2 bases at J, leaving 8 bases unmatched. CDR3: CASSVGQGLTNYGYTF. CDR3 nucleotides: TGTGCCAGCAGTGTGGGACAGGGACTGACAAACTATGGCTACACCTTC.

J is TRBJ2-5 and V is TRBV6-2 or TRBV6-3, with D possibly being TRBD1 (6 bases). Trimming left V 0 bases short and J 5 bases short, with 13 bases between. This CDR3 is 15 amino acids long. CDR1 and CDR2 from the germline V gene are MNHEY and SVGEGT. CDR3 nucleotide sequence: TGTGCCAGCAGTTACTCACAACAGGGATGGGAGACCCAGTACTTC. This gives the protein CASSYSQQGWETQYF.

This rearrangement joins TRBV19 to TRBJ2-3, with 8 bases aligning to TRBD2. J was trimmed by 1 base and V by 6 bases; bases with no gene match: 0. This CDR3 comprises 13 residues. Germline V CDR1 and CDR2: LNHDA, SQIVND (reference sequence). The CDR3 region has the DNA TGTGCCAGTAGGGGACTAGGCACAGATACGCAGTATTTT. It codes for CASRGLGTDTQYF.

Comment on this clone: Other DNA sequences in the sample encode the same CDR3. The chain carries TRBV6-5 and TRBJ1-4; D is uncertain. There are 11 residues in the CDR3. V lost 4 bases to trimming and J lost 8 bases, with 5 bases between them. CDR1 and CDR2 (germline): MNHEY, SVGAGI. CDR3 in DNA: TGTGCCAGCAGTTCGGGGGAAAAACTGTTTTTT. Translation: CASSSGEKLFF.

CDR3 DNA: TGCGCCAGCAGCCCGGGACAGCTTCTCCTTAATGAGCAGTTCTTC. Its protein product is CASSPGQLLLNEQFF. V gene TRBV5-1 combines with J gene TRBJ2-1, with 7 bases lining up with TRBD1. The CDR3 length is 15 residues. J gave up 7 bases and V 4 bases, and 11 bases lay outside the gene matches. CDR1 SGHRS and CDR2 YFSETQ come from the germline V gene.

The gene calls are TRBV7-9 and TRBJ1-6, with 9 bases fitting TRBD1. The CDR3 extends over 18 amino acids. The V gene end was trimmed by 2 bases and the J gene end by 2 bases; junction bases not matched to a gene: 7. CDR1 SEHNR and CDR2 FQNEAQ come from the germline V gene (reference sequence). In DNA form, the CDR3 reads TGTGCCAGCAGCTTAATAGGTACAGGGGGCGCCTATAATTCACCCCTCCACTTT. Protein: CASSLIGTGGAYNSPLHF.

The chain has TRBV7-3 and TRBJ1-6, with 8 positions matching TRBD1. V trimming: 4 bases; J trimming: 2 bases; junction bases outside the gene matches: 4. The CDR3 loop spans 16 amino acids. Germline V lookup: CDR1 SGHTA, CDR2 FQGTGA. Here the CDR3 reads CASSSGGAAYNSPLHF. CDR3 bases: TGTGCCAGCAGCTCAGGGGGCGCAGCCTATAATTCACCCCTCCACTTT.

J is TRBJ2-5 and V is TRBV27; D remains ambiguous. The germline gives CDR1 MNHEY, CDR2 SMNVEV (reference sequence). The CDR3 is 12 amino acids. V gave up 8 bases and J gave up 5 bases, with 12 bases separating them. CDR3 residues: CASPLERETQYF. CDR3 nucleotides: TGTGCCAGCCCCCTCGAGAGGGAGACCCAGTACTTC.

The rearrangement joins TRBV5-4 to TRBJ2-3; 10 positions match TRBD2. Germline assignment: CDR1 SGHNT and CDR2 YYREEE (reference sequence). Germline trimming cut 2 bases from V and 4 bases from J; bases unmatched to any gene: 7. This CDR3 is built from 16 residues. DNA for the CDR3: TGTGCCAGCAGCTTCGCGGCTAGCGGGGGACCAGATACGCAGTATTTT. Its protein is CASSFAASGGPDTQYF.

The chain employs TRBV5-6 and TRBJ1-2, with 9 bases lining up with TRBD1. Germline-derived CDR1 and CDR2 are SGHDT and YYEEEE. The CDR3 contains 15 residues. V was clipped by 5 bases and J by 1 base; unmatched bases: 6. The CDR3 region is CASRGMGQGNYGYTF. The CDR3 DNA reads as TGTGCCAGCAGAGGCATGGGACAGGGTAACTATGGCTACACCTTC.

The J gene is TRBJ2-7, the V gene TRBV2; TRBD1 matches at 7 bases. The CDR3 consists of 16 residues. V lost 4 bases, J lost 3 bases, and 12 bases stayed unmatched. Germline V gives CDR1 SNHLY, CDR2 FYNNEI. In nucleotides, the CDR3 is TGTGCCAGCAGTGCCCTTGGGACAGTCGACAACTACGAGCAGTACTTC. Amino acid sequence: CASSALGTVDNYEQYF. Supplemented by reference TRBV2 and TRBJ2-7, the full variable domain reads EPEVTQTPSHQVTQMGQEVILRCVPISNHLYFYWYRQILGQKVEFLVSFYNNEISEKSEIFDDQFSVERPDGSNFTLKIRSTKLEDSAMYFCASSALGTVDNYEQYFGPGTRLTVT.

The V gene is TRBV12-3 or TRBV12-4, the J gene TRBJ2-7; tentative D call: TRBD2 (6 bases). Trimming removed 5 bases from V and 6 bases from J, with 14 bases in between. The CDR3 runs to 13 residues. Here the CDR3 reads CASSQFPGGEQYF. In DNA, the CDR3 is TGTGCCAGCAGTCAATTTCCCGGGGGCGAGCAGTACTTC.

Here the CDR3 DNA reads TGTGCCAGCAGCTTGGCGGGGGGCTTGAACACTGAAGCTTTCTTT. Translating it yields CASSLAGGLNTEAFF. This chain uses TRBV5-4 with TRBJ1-1, with a tentative D call TRBD1 (6 bases). The germline gives CDR1 SGHNT, CDR2 YYREEE (reference sequence). CDR3 length equals 15 residues. Trimming stripped 0 bases from V and 0 bases from J, with 9 bases between.

The chain combines TRBV18 with TRBJ1-2; D perhaps matches TRBD1 (6 bases). The CDR3 loop spans 15 amino acids. Germline V gene data show CDR1 as KGHSH and CDR2 as LQKENI. V shed 3 bases and J shed 3 bases, with 14 bases lying between them. In nucleotides, the CDR3 is TGTGCCAGCTCACCGGAGGACAGTTGGGACTATGGCTACACCTTC. Protein sequence: CASSPEDSWDYGYTF. Full variable domain (remainder filled in from reference TRBV18 and TRBJ1-2): NAGVMQNPRHLVRRRGQEARLRCSPMKGHSHVYWYRQLPEEGLKFMVYLQKENIIDESGMPKERFSAEFPKEGPSILRIQQVVRGDSAAYFCASSPEDSWDYGYTFGSGTRLTVV.

The CDR3 is CASSEMIISAGYEQYF. In DNA form, the CDR3 reads TGTGCCAGCAGTGAAATGATAATCTCGGCAGGGTACGAGCAGTACTTC. The chain recombines TRBV6-1 with TRBJ2-7; D may be TRBD1 (5 bases). The V end was cut by 2 bases, the J end by 4 bases, with 18 bases between. CDR3 length: 16 residues. Per the germline V gene, CDR1 is MNHNS and CDR2 is SASEGT.

The CDR3 is CASSPARGNTEAFF. The CDR3 nucleotides read TGTGCCAGCTCACCGGCACGGGGGAACACTGAAGCTTTCTTT. The chain joins TRBV18 to TRBJ1-1, with unresolved D. This CDR3 region has 14 residues. Germline V gene data show CDR1 as KGHSH and CDR2 as LQKENI. Deletions cut 3 bases from V and 1 base from J, with 9 bases between.

This chain uses TRBV27 with TRBJ1-2; 10 positions match TRBD1. The CDR3 loop spans 13 amino acids. CDR1 is MNHEY and CDR2 is SMNVEV in the germline V gene (reference sequence). V lost 6 bases to trimming and J lost 6 bases; unmatched junction nucleotides: 4. The CDR3 is CASSRTGGNGYTF. CDR3 nucleotides: TGTGCCAGCAGCCGGACAGGGGGGAATGGCTACACCTTC.

This clone was counted ten times or more. The gene calls are TRBV19 and TRBJ1-5, with TRBD1 identical over 8 bases. V lost 5 bases and J lost 5; bases outside the gene matches: 8. The CDR3 extends over 15 amino acids. Germline CDR1 is LNHDA and CDR2 is SQIVND (reference sequence). In DNA form, the CDR3 reads TGTGCCAGTAGTCCTCAGGGGGCGTGGGATCAGCCCCAGCATTTT. It encodes CASSPQGAWDQPQHF. Combining the CDR3 with reference TRBV19 and TRBJ1-5 gives the whole variable domain DGGITQSPKYLFRKEGQNVTLSCEQNLNHDAMYWYRQDPGQGLRLIYYSQIVNDFQKGDIAEGYSVSREKKESFPLTVTSAQKNPTAFYLCASSPQGAWDQPQHFGDGTRLSIL.

The J gene is TRBJ2-2, the V gene TRBV6-2 or TRBV6-3, with 8 bases identical to TRBD1. Trimming at V came to 4 bases and at J to 7 bases, leaving 5 bases not matched to a gene. This CDR3 region has 14 residues. Per the germline V gene, CDR1 is MNHEY and CDR2 is SVGEGT. The CDR3 reads CASSFQGAVGELFF. In DNA form, the CDR3 reads TGTGCCAGCAGTTTTCAGGGGGCGGTCGGGGAGCTGTTTTTT.

The CDR3 DNA follows: TGCGCCAGCAGCTTGTACGGACAGGTGATAGGTGGCTACACCTTC. This sequence encodes CASSLYGQVIGGYTF. V gene TRBV5-1 combines with J gene TRBJ1-2; 7 nucleotides agree with TRBD1. The CDR3 runs 15 residues. Germline V lookup: CDR1 SGHRS, CDR2 YFSETQ. Unmatched junction bases numbered 10, after V lost 1 base and J lost 7 bases.

The J gene is TRBJ1-4, the V gene TRBV4-1; 9 bases line up with TRBD1. Trimming removed 5 bases from V and 2 bases from J; junction bases left unmatched: 9. Germline CDR1 reads MGHRA; CDR2 reads YSYEKL. The CDR3 sequence is 17 residues long. The CDR3 nucleotides read TGCGCCAGCAGCAACCTCGGACAGGGGACGACTAATGAAAAACTGTTTTTT. As protein: CASSNLGQGTTNEKLFF.

The rearrangement uses TRBV5-1 and TRBJ2-2, with TRBD2 matching over 11 bases. The length of the CDR3 is 16 residues. V shed 4 bases and J 4 bases; nucleotides not matched to a gene: 6. Germline assignment: CDR1 SGHRS and CDR2 YFSETQ. CDR3 sequence (DNA): TGCGCCAGCAGCATCCGACTAGCGGGGAGCACCGGGGAGCTGTTTTTT. The encoded protein is CASSIRLAGSTGELFF.

J is TRBJ1-2 and V is TRBV19; no clear D gene. Trimming left V 2 bases short and J 5 bases short, with 12 bases between. The germline gives CDR1 LNHDA, CDR2 SQIVND (reference sequence). There are 14 residues in the CDR3. The CDR3 nucleotides are TGTGCCAGTAGTATAATGGACGGGGATTATGGCTACACCTTC. Encoded protein: CASSIMDGDYGYTF.